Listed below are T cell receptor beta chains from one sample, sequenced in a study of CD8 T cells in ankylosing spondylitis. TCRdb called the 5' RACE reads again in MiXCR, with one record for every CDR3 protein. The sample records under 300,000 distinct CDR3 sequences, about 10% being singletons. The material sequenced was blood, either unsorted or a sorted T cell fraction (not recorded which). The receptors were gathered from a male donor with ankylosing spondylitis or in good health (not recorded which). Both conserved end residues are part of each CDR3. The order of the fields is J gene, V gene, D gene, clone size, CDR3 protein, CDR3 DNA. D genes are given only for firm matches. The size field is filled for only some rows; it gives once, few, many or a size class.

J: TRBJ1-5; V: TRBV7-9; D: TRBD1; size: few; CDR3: CASTTGYQPQHF; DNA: TGTGCCAGCACGACAGGGTATCAGCCCCAGCATTTT
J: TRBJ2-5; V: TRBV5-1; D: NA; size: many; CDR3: CASSQGVKGQETQYF; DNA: TGCGCCAGCAGCCAAGGGGTGAAAGGCCAAGAGACCCAGTACTTC
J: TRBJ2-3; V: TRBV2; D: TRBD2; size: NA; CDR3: CASSALGLAGNTDTQYF; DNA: TGTGCCAGCAGTGCCCTGGGACTAGCGGGTAACACAGATACGCAGTATTTT
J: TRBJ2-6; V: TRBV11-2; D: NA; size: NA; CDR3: CASSLYSGANVLTF; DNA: TGTGCCAGCAGCCTTTACTCTGGGGCCAACGTCCTGACTTTC
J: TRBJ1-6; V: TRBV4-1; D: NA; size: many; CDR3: CASSQGTASSNSPLHF; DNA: TGCGCCAGCAGCCAAGGCACAGCGTCATCCAATTCACCCCTCCACTTT
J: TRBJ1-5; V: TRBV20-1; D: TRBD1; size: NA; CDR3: CSARTGANQPQHF; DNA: TGCAGTGCTAGGACAGGGGCAAATCAGCCCCAGCATTTT
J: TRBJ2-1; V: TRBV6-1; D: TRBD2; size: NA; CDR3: CASTRPGGQGNEQFF; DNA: TGTGCCAGCACCCGTCCGGGAGGGCAGGGCAATGAGCAGTTCTTC
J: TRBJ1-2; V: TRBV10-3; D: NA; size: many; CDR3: CAISGTVHGYTF; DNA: TGTGCCATCAGTGGGACAGTTCATGGCTACACCTTC
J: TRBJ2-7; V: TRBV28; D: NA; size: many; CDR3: CASSLRTPYEQYF; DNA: TGTGCCAGCAGTTTACGCACCCCTTACGAGCAGTACTTC
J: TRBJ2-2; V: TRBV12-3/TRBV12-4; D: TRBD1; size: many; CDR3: CASSLRTGGSGELFF; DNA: TGTGCCAGCAGTTTACGGACAGGGGGCAGCGGGGAGCTGTTTTTT
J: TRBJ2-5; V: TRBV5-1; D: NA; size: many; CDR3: CASTHSSETQYF; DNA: TGCGCCAGCACCCATTCATCGGAGACCCAGTACTTC
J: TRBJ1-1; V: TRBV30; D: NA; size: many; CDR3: CAWSEGRVDTEAFF; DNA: TGTGCCTGGAGTGAAGGCAGGGTGGACACTGAAGCTTTCTTT
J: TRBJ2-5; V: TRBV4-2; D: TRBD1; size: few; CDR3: CASSQVPDRAAETQYF; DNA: TGTGCCAGCAGCCAAGTACCGGACAGGGCGGCGGAGACCCAGTACTTC
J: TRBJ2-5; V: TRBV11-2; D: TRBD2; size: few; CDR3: CASSLLSGRPETQYF; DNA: TGTGCCAGCAGCTTATTAAGCGGGAGGCCCGAGACCCAGTACTTC
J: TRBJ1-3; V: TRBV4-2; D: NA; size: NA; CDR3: CASSQEWGDSGNTIYF; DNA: TGTGCCAGCAGCCAGGAGTGGGGGGACTCTGGAAACACCATATATTTT
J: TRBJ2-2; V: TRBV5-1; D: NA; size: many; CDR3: CASSLAQGPSNTGELFF; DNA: TGCGCCAGCAGCTTGGCGCAGGGCCCCTCGAACACCGGGGAGCTGTTTTTT
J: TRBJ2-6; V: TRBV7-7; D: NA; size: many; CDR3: CASSLYGANVLTF; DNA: TGTGCCAGCAGCTTATATGGGGCCAACGTCCTGACTTTC
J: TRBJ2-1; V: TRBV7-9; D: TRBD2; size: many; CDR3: CASSLGVAGYSYNEQFF; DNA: TGTGCCAGCAGCTTAGGAGTAGCGGGGTACTCCTACAATGAGCAGTTCTTC
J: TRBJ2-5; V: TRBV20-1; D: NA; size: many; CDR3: CSARDVGMETQYF; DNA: TGCAGTGCTAGAGATGTGGGGATGGAGACCCAGTACTTC
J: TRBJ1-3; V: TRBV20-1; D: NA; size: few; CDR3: CSASRLSGNTIYF; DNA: TGCAGTGCTAGCCGGCTCTCTGGAAACACCATATATTTT
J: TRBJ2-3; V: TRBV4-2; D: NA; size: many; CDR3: CASSQLRGAGTDTQYF; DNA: TGTGCCAGCAGCCAACTCAGGGGAGCGGGCACAGATACGCAGTATTTT
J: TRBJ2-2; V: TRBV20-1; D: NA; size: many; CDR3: CSAQAPGRVTGELFF; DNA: TGCAGTGCTCAGGCCCCAGGGCGGGTCACCGGGGAGCTGTTTTTT
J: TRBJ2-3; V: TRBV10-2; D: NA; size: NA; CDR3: CASRSDTQYF; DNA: TGCGCCTCCAGGTCGGATACGCAGTATTTT
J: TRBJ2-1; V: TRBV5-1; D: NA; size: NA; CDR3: CASSPVGDNEQFF; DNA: TGCGCCAGCAGCCCGGTAGGCGACAATGAGCAGTTCTTC
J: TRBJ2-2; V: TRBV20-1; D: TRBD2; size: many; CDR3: CSAAGTSGENTGELFF; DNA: TGCAGTGCCGCCGGGACTAGCGGTGAGAACACCGGGGAGCTGTTTTTT
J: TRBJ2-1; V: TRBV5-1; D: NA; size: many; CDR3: CASSLIGYNEQFF; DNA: TGCGCCAGCAGCTTGATTGGATACAATGAGCAGTTCTTC
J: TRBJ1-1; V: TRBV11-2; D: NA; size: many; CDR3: CASSLGHRGNTEAFF; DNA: TGTGCCAGCAGCTTGGGACACCGAGGGAACACTGAAGCTTTCTTT
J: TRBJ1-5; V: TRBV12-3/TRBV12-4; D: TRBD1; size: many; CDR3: CASSSGTGFEGPQHF; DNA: TGTGCCAGCAGCTCCGGGACAGGGTTTGAAGGGCCCCAGCATTTT
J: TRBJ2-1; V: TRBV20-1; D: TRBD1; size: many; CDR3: CSARNRGEVNEQFF; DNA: TGCAGTGCTAGGAACAGGGGGGAAGTCAATGAGCAGTTCTTC
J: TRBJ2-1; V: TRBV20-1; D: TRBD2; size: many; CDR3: CSATRTSSYNEQFF; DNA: TGCAGTGCCACTCGGACTAGCTCCTACAATGAGCAGTTCTTC
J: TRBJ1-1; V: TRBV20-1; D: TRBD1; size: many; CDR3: CSARGPQGGMNTEAFF; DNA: TGCAGTGCTAGAGGCCCGCAGGGGGGAATGAACACTGAAGCTTTCTTT
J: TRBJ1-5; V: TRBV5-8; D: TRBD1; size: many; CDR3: CASSSGQGDQPQHF; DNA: TGTGCCAGCAGCTCCGGACAGGGGGATCAGCCCCAGCATTTT
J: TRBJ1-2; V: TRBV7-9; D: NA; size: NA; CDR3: CASSLAGPGGYTF; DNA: TGTGCCAGCAGCTTAGCGGGGCCCGGGGGCTACACCTTC
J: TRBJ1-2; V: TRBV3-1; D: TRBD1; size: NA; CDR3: CACCQDWGQGAGYTF; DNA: TGTGCCTGCTGCCAAGATTGGGGTCAGGGGGCCGGCTACACCTTC
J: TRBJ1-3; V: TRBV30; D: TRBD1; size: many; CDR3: CAWVPGQVSSGNTIYF; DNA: TGTGCCTGGGTTCCGGGACAGGTCTCCTCTGGAAACACCATATATTTT
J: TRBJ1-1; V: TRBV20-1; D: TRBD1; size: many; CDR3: CSAWTGVNTEAFF; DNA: TGCAGTGCGTGGACAGGAGTTAACACTGAAGCTTTCTTT
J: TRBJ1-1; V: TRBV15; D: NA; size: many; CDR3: CATVGGAEAFF; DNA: TGTGCCACCGTGGGTGGTGCTGAAGCTTTCTTT
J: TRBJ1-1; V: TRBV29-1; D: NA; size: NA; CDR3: CSVGSRMNTEAFF; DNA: TGCAGCGTTGGATCACGGATGAACACTGAAGCTTTCTTT
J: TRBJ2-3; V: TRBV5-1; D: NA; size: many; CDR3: CASSLGIGGFTDTQYF; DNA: TGCGCCAGCAGCTTGGGAATCGGCGGCTTCACAGATACGCAGTATTTT
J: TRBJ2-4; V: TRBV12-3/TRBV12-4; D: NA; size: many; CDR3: CASSLRGGQNIQYF; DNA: TGTGCCAGCAGTTTACGTGGGGGCCAAAACATTCAGTACTTC
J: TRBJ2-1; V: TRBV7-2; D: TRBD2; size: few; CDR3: CASSLVRLAGTNEQFF; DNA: TGTGCCAGCAGCTTAGTTCGACTAGCGGGGACCAATGAGCAGTTCTTC